This T cell receptor beta chain is from a study of blood T cell repertoires in COVID-19. Study information: Samples of COVID-19 (acute and convalescent) were obtained from the United States, Italy and Spain. T cells, B-cell-depleted T cells, or PBMCs provided the cDNA or gDNA that served as material.

Source study methods: How many nucleated cells were present was estimated from reference gene primer amplification. Using immunoSEQ multiplex PCR, the repertoire was profiled, and TCRdb retains in-frame clones only, with some absent. V and J calls and clone size are given by that table; D and trimming were obtained from the DNA. The repertoire holds about 280,000 clones, with around 90% as singletons. The sequence came from a woman in her 40s who had recovered from COVID-19. The sequenced material came from peripheral blood.

In DNA form, the CDR3 reads TGTGCCAGCAGCGGAGGGGGGGAATACCAAGAGACCCAGTACTTC. Protein: CASSGGGEYQETQYF. This sequence joins TRBV2 and TRBJ2-5; possibly TRBD2 for D (7 bases). There are 15 residues in the CDR3. Germline CDR1 is SNHLY and CDR2 is FYNNEI. V was trimmed by 6 bases and J by 0 bases, leaving 14 bases between them.